One and the same sample provided the 17 T cell receptor beta chains below, sequenced in a study of T cell responses to AZD1222 COVID-19 vaccine. Data came from immunoSEQ multiplex PCR; TCRdb stores just in-frame clones and leaves some out. The sample contains under 150,000 clones, just over 90% of which appear only once. Sequenced here: peripheral blood, sampled on day 0 of MenACWY control vaccination. These receptors originate from an adult in good health.

This rearrangement joins TRBV5-1 to TRBJ1-1; D is undetermined. The CDR3 is made up of 13 amino acids. Germline V gene data show CDR1 as SGHRS and CDR2 as YFSETQ. Trimming cost V 1 base and J 5 bases, with 9 bases left between them. The CDR3 DNA reads TGCGCCAGCAGCTTGTACAGTGAAACTGAAGCTTTCTTT. Translating gives CASSLYSETEAFF.

The V and J genes are TRBV2 and TRBJ1-2; the match to TRBD1 covers 9 bases. This CDR3 comprises 15 residues. Trimming took 6 bases from V and 8 from J; bases not matched to a gene: 13. The germline V gene has CDR1 SNHLY and CDR2 FYNNEI. CDR3 DNA sequence: TGTGCCAGCAGGGGGACAGGGTTCGAGTTTAACGGCTACACCTTC. This encodes CASRGTGFEFNGYTF.

The rearrangement joins TRBV3-1 (or the pseudogene TRBV3-2) to TRBJ2-7; TRBD2 aligns across 7 bases. J was trimmed by 1 base and V by 2 bases; bases with no gene match: 8. Germline V lookup: CDR1 LGHDT, CDR2 YNNKEL (reference sequence). This CDR3 has 16 amino acids. The CDR3 region has the DNA TGTGCCAGCAGCCAATCCGGGGGGAGAGTGTCCTACGAGCAGTACTTC. Translated: CASSQSGGRVSYEQYF.

V usage is TRBV7-9 and J usage is TRBJ1-4; D perhaps matches TRBD1 (5 bases). The germline V gene has CDR1 SEHNR and CDR2 FQNEAQ (reference sequence). The V gene lost 2 bases and the J gene lost 8 bases, with 12 bases spanning the gap. The CDR3 runs 14 residues. As DNA, the CDR3 is TGTGCCAGCAGCTTAAGGTCTGACAGCGAAAAACTGTTTTTT. Its protein is CASSLRSDSEKLFF. The full variable domain, its missing parts supplied by reference TRBV7-9 and TRBJ1-4, is DTGVSQNPRHKITKRGQNVTFRCDPISEHNRLYWYRQTLGQGPEFLTYFQNEAQLEKSRLLSDRFSAERPKGSFSTLEIQRTEQGDSAMYLCASSLRSDSEKLFFGSGTQLSVL.

The chain combines TRBV30 with TRBJ1-1; D may be TRBD1 (6 bases). The CDR3 has 13 residues. The V end was cut by 5 bases, the J end by 5 bases, with 15 bases between. Germline V lookup: CDR1 GTSNPN, CDR2 SVGIG (reference sequence). Here the CDR3 DNA reads TGTGCCTGGGGATACAGGGTATGGACTGAAGCTTTCTTT. Protein: CAWGYRVWTEAFF. Based on the CDR3 plus reference TRBV30 and TRBJ1-1, the full variable domain is SQTIHQWPATLVQPVGSPLSLECTVEGTSNPNLYWYRQAAGRGLQLLFYSVGIGQISSEVPQNLSASRPQDRQFILSSKKLLLSDSGFYLCAWGYRVWTEAFFGQGTRLTVV.

The chain employs TRBV6-5 and TRBJ1-6; D remains ambiguous. This CDR3 has 14 residues. The V end was cut by 6 bases, the J end by 5 bases, with 11 bases between. Per the germline V gene, CDR1 is MNHEY and CDR2 is SVGAGI. The CDR3 region is CASRAWQDNSPLHF. CDR3 bases: TGTGCCAGCAGGGCCTGGCAGGATAATTCACCCCTCCACTTT.

The genes are TRBV11-3 and TRBJ2-2; 8 bases fit TRBD1. This CDR3 has 14 residues. CDR1 is SGHNT, CDR2 YENEEA, per germline. With 2 bases clipped from V and 6 bases from J, the junction kept 2 bases outside the gene matches. CDR3 amino acids: CASSLRTGPGELFF. The CDR3 coding sequence is TGTGCCAGCAGCTTAAGGACAGGGCCCGGGGAGCTGTTTTTT. The entire variable domain, with the rest obtained from reference TRBV11-3 and TRBJ2-2, is as follows: EAGVVQSPRYKIIEKKQPVAFWCNPISGHNTLYWYLQNLGQGPELLIRYENEEAVDDSQLPKDRFSAERLKGVDSTLKIQPAELGDSAVYLCASSLRTGPGELFFGEGSRLTVL.

This clone has a single count. This chain joins TRBV5-1 and TRBJ1-1; perhaps TRBD1 as D (5 bases). The CDR3 extends over 14 amino acids. CDR1 and CDR2 (germline): SGHRS, YFSETQ. V was shortened by 1 base and J by 2 bases, with 9 bases between the two germline ends. The CDR3 sequence is CASSLIGGNTEAFF. CDR3 bases: TGCGCCAGCAGCTTGATTGGGGGAAACACTGAAGCTTTCTTT.

This chain connects TRBV10-1 to TRBJ2-2; D uncertain. CDR1 is WNHNN and CDR2 is SYGVQD in the germline V gene (reference sequence). V lost 2 bases and J 7 bases, leaving 2 bases between the germline ends. The CDR3 consists of 11 residues. The CDR3 DNA sequence: TGCGCCAGCAGTGAGAACGGGGAGCTGTTTTTT. Its translation: CASSENGELFF.

The chain carries TRBV7-2 and TRBJ1-5; D might be TRBD1 (5 bases). Per the germline V gene, CDR1 is SGHTA and CDR2 is FQGNSA. V was trimmed by 3 bases and J by 9 bases, leaving 15 bases between them. The CDR3 totals 14 residues. The DNA for the CDR3 is TGTGCCAGCAGCTTCCGGGACCGCGGTTCGCCCCAGCATTTT. The encoded protein is CASSFRDRGSPQHF.

This clone turned up a few times. The chain carries TRBV19 and TRBJ1-1; 10 bases map to TRBD1. Trimming removed 7 bases from V and 11 bases from J; junction bases left unmatched: 13. CDR1 is LNHDA and CDR2 is SQIVND in the germline V gene (reference sequence). There are 14 residues in the CDR3. CDR3: CASTQTGGALSAFF. The CDR3 DNA follows: TGTGCCAGTACCCAGACAGGGGGCGCGTTATCTGCTTTCTTT.

J is TRBJ1-1 and V is TRBV27; D is ambiguous. The V gene's germline CDR1 is MNHEY and CDR2 SMNVEV (reference sequence). V lost 6 bases and J lost 5, with 16 bases in between. The CDR3 runs to 14 residues. The CDR3, as DNA: TGTGCCAGCAGCTCCCGTCCCCAAGGGACTGAAGCTTTCTTT. This codes for CASSSRPQGTEAFF.

V and J are TRBV7-9 and TRBJ1-4; D unclear. The CDR3 has 12 amino acids. V was cut by 7 bases and J by 8 bases, with 11 bases left in between. Looked up from germline, CDR1 is SEHNR and CDR2 is FQNEAQ (reference sequence). CDR3 sequence reads: CASTQTAEKLFF. CDR3 bases: TGTGCCAGCACCCAGACTGCGGAAAAACTGTTTTTT. The whole variable domain, filled in from reference TRBV7-9 and TRBJ1-4, reads DTGVSQNPRHKITKRGQNVTFRCDPISEHNRLYWYRQTLGQGPEFLTYFQNEAQLEKSRLLSDRFSAERPKGSFSTLEIQRTEQGDSAMYLCASTQTAEKLFFGSGTQLSVL.

With respect to this clone: One junction end does not reproduce the germline sequence, and a read error may be involved. This chain uses TRBV4-1 with TRBJ2-7; TRBD1 or TRBD2 may be the D gene (5 bases each). This CDR3 spans 14 amino acids. CDR1 MGHRA and CDR2 YSYEKL come from the germline V gene. The CDR3 sequence is CASSQATTGTSPIF. DNA of the CDR3: TGCGCCAGCAGCCAAGCAACGACCGGGACGTCCCCAATCTTC.

This sequence joins TRBV29-1 and TRBJ1-2, with D perhaps TRBD1 (5 bases). With 8 bases removed from V and 6 bases from J, the gap between germline ends came to 10 bases. Germline V CDR1 and CDR2: SQVTM, ANQGSEA. This CDR3 comprises 10 residues. The CDR3 DNA follows: TGCAGCACGGGACCAAATGGCTACACCTTC. It codes for CSTGPNGYTF.

The chain joins TRBV6-6 to TRBJ2-3, with 9 nucleotides matching TRBD1. Trimming took 5 bases from V and 1 from J; bases not matched to a gene: 13. The length of the CDR3 is 18 residues. Germline CDR1 reads MNHNY; CDR2 reads SVGAGI (reference sequence). The CDR3 reads CASSPIDRGRTGTDTQYF. CDR3 coding DNA: TGTGCCAGCAGTCCTATTGACAGGGGGAGAACTGGCACAGATACGCAGTATTTT.

The V gene is TRBV7-3, the J gene TRBJ2-1; 8 bases fit TRBD2. The CDR3 has 15 amino acids. Germline V gives CDR1 SGHTA, CDR2 FQGTGA. V lost 2 bases and J lost 4; bases outside the gene matches: 4. The CDR3 here is CASSLVAGPYNEQFF. CDR3 DNA sequence: TGTGCCAGCAGCTTAGTAGCGGGACCTTACAATGAGCAGTTCTTC.